This TCR beta chain was identified in a study of lymphopenia after photon versus proton radiotherapy (dated by TCRdb to about 2019). Some background on the complete study: The immunological effects of photon versus proton radiation therapy were compared in patients with gastrointestinal tumors who developed high-grade lymphopenia. The cohort comprised 15 to 20 patients with gastrointestinal tumors who received either photon or proton therapy and then developed lymphopenia. The goal of the study was to describe how the two radiation modalities differ in their effects on the immune system. The full study reports these points: The authors looked at the survival association only in patients who died, and they framed better survival with proton therapy as a possibility rather than a demonstrated result. Across the cohort, an inverse correlation was found between a larger post-nadir drop in TCR diversity and overall survival time among patients who died. Relative stability during treatment was observed in proton-treated patients, whereas loss of naive T cells and TCR diversity and gain of effector/memory populations were observed in photon-treated patients. After the lymphocyte count nadir, repertoires from photon-treated patients showed oligoclonal expansion, particularly of CD8+ Temra cells, and this expansion drove the decline in diversity.

On this clone itself: Its antigen is not yet known. The sample holds no much larger clone one base away, and base qualities are not on file.

Cut back by 6 bases and 2 bases, the V and J ends lie 13 bases apart. Its CDR3 holds 14 amino acids, cysteine through phenylalanine. Just CDR3 DNA is preserved here, 42 bases in frame from base 1. The germline V gene sets CDR1 to MRHNA and CDR2 to SNTAGT. Libraries were built with the immunoSEQ multiplex PCR assay. T cell repertoires were profiled by deep sequencing of rearranged TCR beta loci, alongside multiparametric flow cytometry. TCRdb took over this immuneACCESS table, retaining in-frame rearrangements with V and J assigned. Such tables are incomplete; in checked studies, under half of the missing clones stem from an unresolved V gene, and the remainder is unexplained. A total of 150,000 to 200,000 clones appear in this sample, roughly nine tenths of them only once. The ten biggest clones cover approximately 4.6% of the sample.

The material sequenced was peripheral blood, taken from a patient treated with photon-based radiotherapy. The chain links TRBV6-4 with TRBJ1-2; the D gene lacks a confident call. This receptor was taken from a man in his fifties or sixties with gastric cancer. The base sequence is TGTGCCAGCAGCCCTGGCCTCGGCAACTATGGCTACACCTTC. Its product reads: CASSPGLGNYGYTF.